This is a list of T cell receptor beta chains from one sample in a study of blood T cell repertoires in COVID-19. Clones were sequenced by immunoSEQ multiplex PCR, and TCRdb holds only the in-frame ones, with some missing. The sample includes about 170,000 clones, approximately 91% of them seen just once. The sample taken for sequencing was peripheral blood. These receptors originate from a young man with COVID-19, enrolled during active disease. CDR3s include the opening cysteine and the closing phenylalanine or tryptophan. The D gene is left open where the match is weak. The size field is filled for only some rows; it gives once, few, many or a size class.

>.|.|TRBV19|TRBJ1-5
CASSQGQPQHF
TGTGCCAGTAGCCAGGGCCAGCCCCAGCATTTT
>TRBD2|.|TRBV5-1|TRBJ2-1
CASSLEGLARDEQFF
TGCGCCAGCAGCTTGGAGGGACTAGCGCGGGATGAGCAGTTCTTC
>.|.|TRBV18|TRBJ1-2
CASSVSGAAHGYTF
TGTGCCAGCTCTGTCTCTGGCGCGGCCCATGGCTACACCTTC
>.|.|TRBV30|TRBJ2-7
CAWRGGGYEQYF
TGTGCCTGGAGAGGGGGGGGATACGAGCAGTACTTC
>.|.|TRBV2|TRBJ2-7
CASGLAPSYEQYF
TGTGCCAGCGGTCTAGCGCCTTCCTACGAGCAGTACTTC
>TRBD1|.|TRBV6-1|TRBJ1-5
CASSDGRLQGAGQPQHF
TGTGCCAGCAGTGATGGGAGGTTGCAGGGGGCCGGTCAGCCCCAGCATTTT
>TRBD2|once|TRBV19|TRBJ2-7
CASSSVGLALEQYF
TGTGCCAGTAGTTCCGTGGGACTAGCGCTCGAGCAGTACTTC
>.|.|TRBV7-3|TRBJ2-1
CASSSRRGGGAPNEQFF
TGTGCCAGCAGCTCACGTAGGGGTGGCGGGGCCCCGAATGAGCAGTTCTTC
>.|once|TRBV15|TRBJ1-1
CATNNRANTEAFF
TGTGCCACCAACAACAGGGCGAACACTGAAGCTTTCTTT
>TRBD2|.|TRBV6-2/TRBV6-3|TRBJ2-7
CASSFQGLGEQYF
TGTGCCAGCAGTTTCCAAGGACTAGGCGAGCAGTACTTC
>.|once|TRBV5-4|TRBJ2-3
CASSHPGGNTDTQYF
TGTGCCAGCAGCCACCCAGGGGGGAACACAGATACGCAGTATTTT
>.|.|TRBV7-2|TRBJ2-7
CASSLAGGREQYF
TGTGCCAGCAGCTTAGCGGGAGGTCGGGAGCAGTACTTC
>TRBD2|.|TRBV9|TRBJ2-7
CASSGPGTSGRGSSYEQYF
TGTGCCAGCAGCGGCCCCGGGACTAGCGGGAGGGGAAGCTCCTACGAGCAGTACTTC
>.|.|TRBV4-3|TRBJ1-4
CASSQGQEGEKLLF
TGCGCCAGCAGCCAAGGACAGGAAGGTGAAAAACTGCTTTTT
>.|.|TRBV19|TRBJ2-1
CASSPYRVLSYNEQFF
TGTGCCAGTAGTCCCTACCGCGTGCTCTCCTACAATGAGCAGTTCTTC
>TRBD2|.|TRBV28|TRBJ2-1
CASSSPGTSRNEQFF
TGTGCCAGCAGTTCACCCGGGACTAGCAGGAATGAGCAGTTCTTC
>.|.|TRBV11-2|TRBJ1-4
CASSRPPAGLLF
TGTGCCAGCAGCCGACCCCCTGCAGGGCTCCTTTTT
>.|.|TRBV7-6|TRBJ2-1
CASSQRPAGILYEQFF
TGTGCCAGCAGCCAAAGACCCGCAGGGATTCTCTATGAGCAGTTCTTC
>TRBD2|once|TRBV7-8|TRBJ2-3
CASSLKTSVKRTDTQYF
TGTGCCAGCAGCCTTAAGACTAGCGTCAAACGCACAGATACGCAGTATTTT
>.|.|TRBV6-5|TRBJ2-2
CASSYFTTNTGELFF
TGTGCCAGCAGTTACTTTACGACTAACACCGGGGAGCTGTTTTTT
>TRBD1|.|TRBV29-1|TRBJ1-3
CSVVEQGAAYTIYF
TGCAGCGTGGTGGAACAGGGGGCGGCGTACACCATATATTTT
>.|.|TRBV27|TRBJ1-6
CASSLGSYNSPLHF
TGTGCCAGCAGTTTAGGCAGTTATAATTCACCCCTCCACTTT
>.|few|TRBV13|TRBJ1-4
CASSLARRGNKEKLLF
TGTGCCAGCAGCCTTGCCCGAAGGGGGAACAAGGAAAAACTGCTTTTT
>TRBD1|.|TRBV5-6|TRBJ1-6
CASSFGTGNSPLHF
TGTGCCAGCAGCTTTGGGACAGGGAATTCACCCCTCCACTTT
>.|.|TRBV4-1|TRBJ2-2
CASSHRGNTGELFF
TGCGCCAGCAGCCATCGGGGTAACACCGGGGAGCTGTTTTTT
>TRBD1|.|TRBV28|TRBJ1-2
CASSPWTGIVGYTF
TGTGCCAGCAGCCCATGGACAGGGATAGTTGGCTACACCTTC
>TRBD2|.|TRBV10-1|TRBJ2-1
CASSETSGSLNEQFF
TGCGCCAGCAGCGAGACTAGCGGGAGTTTAAATGAGCAGTTCTTC
>TRBD1|.|TRBV25-1|TRBJ1-3
CASSAPGGARGTGNTIYF
TGTGCCAGCAGTGCCCCAGGGGGCGCTCGGGGAACTGGAAACACCATATATTTT
>TRBD1|.|TRBV25-1|TRBJ1-4
CASSLSPPWDRGNEKLFF
TGTGCCAGCAGTTTATCCCCCCCCTGGGACAGGGGGAATGAAAAACTGTTTTTT
>.|.|TRBV7-7|TRBJ2-1
CASSRDRTTEQFF
TGTGCCAGCTCGCGGGACCGGACGACTGAGCAGTTCTTC
>TRBD1|.|TRBV5-1|TRBJ1-5
CASSLAGGGDQPQHF
TGCGCCAGCAGCCTGGCGGGAGGGGGCGATCAGCCCCAGCATTTT
>TRBD2|.|TRBV5-1|TRBJ2-3
CASRLAGGSDTQYF
TGCGCATCCAGACTGGCGGGAGGTTCAGATACGCAGTATTTT
>.|.|TRBV6-5|TRBJ1-2
CASSYGGRGGYTF
TGTGCCAGCAGTTACGGGGGGAGGGGTGGCTACACCTTC
>TRBD1|.|TRBV5-4|TRBJ2-7
CASSSKTGGNYEQYF
TGTGCCAGCAGCTCGAAGACAGGGGGCAACTACGAGCAGTACTTC
>.|.|TRBV4-3|TRBJ2-5
CASSQGSEWETQYF
TGCGCCAGCAGCCAAGGGAGCGAGTGGGAGACCCAGTACTTC
>TRBD1|.|TRBV11-3|TRBJ2-2
CASSLRQGVPGELFF
TGTGCCAGCAGCTTACGGCAGGGGGTTCCCGGGGAGCTGTTTTTT
>TRBD2|.|TRBV19|TRBJ2-1
CASSVAGGLSEQFF
TGTGCCAGTAGTGTAGCGGGAGGGCTTAGCGAGCAGTTCTTC
>TRBD1|.|TRBV10-3|TRBJ2-7
CAISPGQDSYEQYF
TGTGCCATCAGTCCGGGACAGGACAGCTACGAGCAGTACTTC
>TRBD1|.|TRBV19|TRBJ2-7
CAKRGDIPGTADGEQYF
TGTGCCAAAAGGGGTGATATACCCGGGACAGCCGACGGCGAGCAGTACTTC
>.|.|TRBV4-3|TRBJ1-2
CASSPDRGRVNYGYTF
TGCGCCAGCAGCCCGGATCGTGGCAGGGTTAACTATGGCTACACCTTC
>.|.|TRBV19|TRBJ1-1
CASSTPPSALNTEAFF
TGTGCCAGTAGTACACCCCCGTCAGCGTTGAACACTGAAGCTTTCTTT
>TRBD1|once|TRBV18|TRBJ1-2
CASSPPPTIDRAPPPSYGYTF
TGTGCCAGCTCTCCCCCACCAACTATCGACAGGGCGCCCCCCCCTTCCTATGGCTACACCTTC